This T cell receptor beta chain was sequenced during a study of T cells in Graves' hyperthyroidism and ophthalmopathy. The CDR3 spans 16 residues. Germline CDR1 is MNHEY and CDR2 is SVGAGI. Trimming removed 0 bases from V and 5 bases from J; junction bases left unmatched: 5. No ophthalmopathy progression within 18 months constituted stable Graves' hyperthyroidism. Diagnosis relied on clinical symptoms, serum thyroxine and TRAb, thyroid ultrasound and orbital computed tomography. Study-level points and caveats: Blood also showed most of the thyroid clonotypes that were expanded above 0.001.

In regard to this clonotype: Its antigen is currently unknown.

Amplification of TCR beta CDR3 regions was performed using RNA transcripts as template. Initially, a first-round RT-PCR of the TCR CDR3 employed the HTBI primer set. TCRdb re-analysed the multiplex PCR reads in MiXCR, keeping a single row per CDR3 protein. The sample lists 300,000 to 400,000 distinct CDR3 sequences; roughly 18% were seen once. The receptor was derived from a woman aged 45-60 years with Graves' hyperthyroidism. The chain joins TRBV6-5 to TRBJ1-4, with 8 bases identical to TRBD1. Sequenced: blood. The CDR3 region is CASSYSWDRKNEKLFF. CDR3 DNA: TGTGCCAGCAGTTACTCTTGGGACAGGAAGAATGAAAAACTGTTTTTT.